The source of this T cell receptor beta chain is a study of CD8 T cells in Susac syndrome. As regards this clonotype: Its antigen is not known.

The CDR3 length is 15 residues. Germline lookup yields CDR1 SNHLY and CDR2 FYNNEI. The V gene end was trimmed by 2 bases and the J gene end by 9 bases; junction bases not matched to a gene: 8. Random hexamers were used to reverse transcribe about 0.45 to 1 ug of RNA. A single record per CDR3 protein comes from TCRdb applying MiXCR to the immunoSEQ multiplex PCR reads. The sample holds approximately 180,000 distinct CDR3 sequences; approximately 93% are singletons and the top ten take roughly 0.098%. Study-level points and caveats: Individuals included in the TCR sequencing and HLA analysis were acknowledged by the study to be relatively few in number.

The chain uses TRBV2 and TRBJ2-1; 9 positions agree with TRBD1. This sequence originates from a human donor with multiple sclerosis. Material for sequencing was CD4+ T cells from PBMCs. The CDR3 bases are TGTGCCAGCAGTGAATTGGGACAGGGTTTAAGTGAGCAGTTCTTC. Its protein is CASSELGQGLSEQFF.